The 5 T cell receptor beta chains listed next were all sequenced from one sample in a study. TCRdb called the RT-PCR reads again in MiXCR, with one record for every CDR3 protein. In the table there are hundreds of thousands of distinct CDR3 sequences, about 14% of which are singletons. Material for sequencing was memory CD4+ T cells from blood. The receptors were sampled from a female donor in good health, serving as a healthy control.

The chain has TRBV10-3 and TRBJ1-5; D might be TRBD1 (5 bases). Germline V CDR1 and CDR2: ENHRY, SYGVKD. The CDR3 is 13 amino acids. V was pared by 3 bases and J by 5 bases, with 8 bases between. CDR3 in amino acids: CAISDKGDQPQHF. CDR3 DNA: TGTGCCATCAGTGATAAAGGGGATCAGCCCCAGCATTTT.

This clonotype was seen a few times. The CDR3 protein is CASSLSWPVRGEQFF. In nucleotides, the CDR3 is TGTGCCAGCAGTTTATCGTGGCCCGTTAGGGGTGAGCAGTTCTTC. The rearrangement uses TRBV27 and TRBJ2-1; TRBD1 is a possible D gene (5 bases). CDR3 size: 15 residues. Germline V lookup: CDR1 MNHEY, CDR2 SMNVEV (reference sequence). Trimming stripped 0 bases from V and 9 bases from J, with 15 bases between.

The chain recombines TRBV7-3 with TRBJ2-3; TRBD1 or TRBD2 may be the D gene (5 bases each). Between the trimmed V and J ends, which lost 5 bases and 4 bases, there was a span of 19 bases. The CDR3 contains 16 residues. CDR1 is SGHTA, CDR2 FQGTGA, per germline. CDR3 coding DNA: TGTGCCAGCAGCCCTGGGGGAAGGGCATGGGCAGATACGCAGTATTTT. Translating it yields CASSPGGRAWADTQYF.

The chain joins TRBV6-4 to TRBJ2-1, with TRBD1 matching over 8 bases. CDR1 is MRHNA, CDR2 SNTAGT, per germline. Trimming took 6 bases from V and 6 from J; bases not matched to a gene: 10. The CDR3 is made up of 15 amino acids. CDR3 sequence (DNA): TGTGCCAGCAGCTTACAGGGGGAGGTTAGCAATGAGCAGTTCTTC. Translated, it gives CASSLQGEVSNEQFF.

This chain connects TRBV28 to TRBJ2-3; 8 bases are shared with TRBD1. Trimming at V came to 4 bases and at J to 3 bases, leaving 3 bases not matched to a gene. The CDR3 has 14 amino acids. In germline, CDR1 is MDHEN, CDR2 SYDVKM. The CDR3 sequence is CASSWTGTTDTQYF. The CDR3, as DNA: TGTGCCAGCAGTTGGACAGGGACGACAGATACGCAGTATTTT.